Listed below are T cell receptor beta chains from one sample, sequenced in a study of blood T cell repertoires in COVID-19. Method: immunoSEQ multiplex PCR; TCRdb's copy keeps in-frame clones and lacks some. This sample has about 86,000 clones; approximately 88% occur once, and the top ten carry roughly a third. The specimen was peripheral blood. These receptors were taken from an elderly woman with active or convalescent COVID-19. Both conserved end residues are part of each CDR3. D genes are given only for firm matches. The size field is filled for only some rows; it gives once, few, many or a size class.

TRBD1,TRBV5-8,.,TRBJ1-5,CASSPPPRTGPYSNQPQHF,TGTGCCAGCAGCCCTCCCCCGAGGACAGGGCCTTATAGCAATCAGCCCCAGCATTTT
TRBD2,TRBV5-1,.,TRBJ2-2,CASSAQPGGTGELFF,TGCGCCAGCAGCGCACAACCGGGGGGCACCGGGGAGCTGTTTTTT
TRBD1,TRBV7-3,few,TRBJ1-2,CASGPAGTGRAQDGYTF,TGTGCCAGCGGACCAGCCGGGACAGGGAGGGCCCAAGATGGCTACACCTTC
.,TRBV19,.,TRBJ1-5,CASSVGTGNQPQHF,TGTGCCAGTAGTGTAGGAACGGGGAATCAGCCCCAGCATTTT
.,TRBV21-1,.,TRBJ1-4,CASSKKRPGERANEKLFF,TGTGCCAGCAGCAAAAAGAGGCCAGGGGAAAGGGCTAATGAAAAACTGTTTTTT
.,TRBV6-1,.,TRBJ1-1,CASSERGQGPTEAFF,TGTGCCAGCAGTGAAAGGGGCCAAGGCCCCACTGAAGCTTTCTTT
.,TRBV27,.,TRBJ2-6,CASSPLTSGANVLTF,TGTGCCAGCAGTCCCCTAACGTCTGGGGCCAACGTCCTGACTTTC
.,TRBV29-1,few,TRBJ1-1,CSVGTDTTNTEAFF,TGCAGCGTTGGTACGGACACTACGAACACTGAAGCTTTCTTT
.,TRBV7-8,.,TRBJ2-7,CASSSWDGSSYEQYF,TGTGCCAGCAGTTCGTGGGACGGGAGCTCCTACGAGCAGTACTTC
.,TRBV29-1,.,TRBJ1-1,CSVAWAGVGEAFF,TGCAGCGTTGCTTGGGCGGGAGTGGGTGAAGCTTTCTTT
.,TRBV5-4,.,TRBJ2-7,CASSPQGRTNYEQYF,TGTGCCAGCAGCCCGCAAGGGCGGACTAACTACGAGCAGTACTTC
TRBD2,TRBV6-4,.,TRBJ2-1,CASKLSGGSDEQFF,TGTGCCAGCAAGCTGAGCGGGGGAAGCGATGAGCAGTTCTTC
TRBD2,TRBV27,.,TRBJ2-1,CASRLRGGSYNEQFF,TGTGCCAGCAGGCTTCGGGGGGGCTCCTACAATGAGCAGTTCTTC
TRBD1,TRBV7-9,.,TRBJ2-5,CASSSALTGQETQYF,TGTGCCAGCAGCTCGGCCCTGACAGGGCAAGAGACCCAGTACTTC
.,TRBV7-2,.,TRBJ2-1,CASSLEGGSYNEQFF,TGTGCCAGCAGCTTAGAAGGGGGATCCTACAATGAGCAGTTCTTC